These T cell receptor beta chains were read from a single sample in a study of shared clonotypes between healthy human individuals. Profiling relied on immunoSEQ multiplex PCR, and the TCRdb table lists in-frame clones only, not all of them. Among about 490,000 clones listed, 81% were seen once. Sequenced sample: PBMCs. All receptors derive from a woman in her 40s in good health. Some clones in this sample may be carry-over from other donors' samples. Each CDR3 is given with its conserved first and last residue. D genes are given only for firm matches. Clone size appears in some rows only: once, few, many, or a class for an expanded clone.

j_call | clone_size | v_call | d_call | cdr3_aa | cdr3_nt
TRBJ2-1 | - | TRBV28 | TRBD2 | CASSLIAGTTYNEQFF | TGTGCCAGCAGCCTGATAGCGGGAACTACCTACAATGAGCAGTTCTTC
TRBJ1-4 | - | TRBV28 | - | CASRNSPGEKLFF | TGTGCCAGCAGGAATTCCCCGGGGGAAAAACTGTTTTTT
TRBJ2-7 | - | TRBV9 | - | CASSGTDHEQYF | TGTGCCAGCAGCGGGACAGACCACGAGCAGTACTTC
TRBJ1-2 | - | TRBV10-3 | - | CAIRGAPGDNYGYTF | TGTGCCATCAGGGGGGCCCCCGGGGATAACTATGGCTACACCTTC
TRBJ2-3 | - | TRBV30 | - | CAWSERGTDTQYF | TGTGCCTGGAGTGAAAGGGGAACAGATACGCAGTATTTT
TRBJ2-7 | - | TRBV5-6 | TRBD2 | CASSGSGRAYEQYF | TGTGCCAGCAGCGGGAGCGGGAGGGCCTACGAGCAGTACTTC
TRBJ1-2 | - | TRBV28 | - | CASTYRAFYGYTF | TGTGCCAGCACCTACAGGGCTTTCTATGGCTACACCTTC
TRBJ2-3 | - | TRBV7-2 | - | CASSLASGGARDTQYF | TGTGCCAGCAGCTTAGCGTCGGGCGGGGCCAGGGATACGCAGTATTTT
TRBJ2-7 | - | TRBV18 | TRBD1 | CASSLDKSPGQWYF | TGTGCCAGCTCACTAGATAAGTCGCCGGGACAGTGGTACTTC
TRBJ2-7 | - | TRBV18 | TRBD1 | CASSPDRQTYEQYF | TGTGCCAGCTCACCGGACAGGCAAACTTACGAGCAGTACTTC
TRBJ2-6 | - | TRBV7-9 | - | CASSPRAAGANVLTF | TGTGCCAGCAGCCCACGGGCGGCTGGGGCCAACGTCCTGACTTTC
TRBJ1-1 | - | TRBV6-5 | - | CASSYRDTNTEAFF | TGTGCCAGCAGTTACCGGGACACAAACACTGAAGCTTTCTTT
TRBJ1-1 | - | TRBV6-5 | TRBD1 | CASSSPGGASEAFF | TGTGCCAGCAGTTCCCCAGGGGGGGCCTCTGAAGCTTTCTTT
TRBJ2-3 | - | TRBV9 | - | CASSPHTGGTDTQYF | TGTGCCAGCAGCCCCCACACGGGTGGCACAGATACGCAGTATTTT
TRBJ2-1 | - | TRBV5-1 | - | CASSLGGPLNPHEQFF | TGCGCCAGCAGCTTGGGAGGCCCCCTGAACCCCCATGAGCAGTTCTTC
TRBJ1-4 | - | TRBV19 | - | CATARDQRSEKLFF | TGTGCCACCGCCCGGGACCAGAGGTCTGAAAAACTGTTTTTT
TRBJ1-5 | - | TRBV2 | TRBD1 | CASTNRGLNQPQHF | TGTGCCAGCACCAACAGGGGACTGAATCAGCCCCAGCATTTT
TRBJ2-7 | - | TRBV5-1 | TRBD1 | CASKPGQGAYEQYF | TGCGCCAGCAAGCCGGGACAGGGGGCGTACGAGCAGTACTTC
TRBJ2-7 | - | TRBV5-1 | - | CASSLEMTKGGYEQYF | TGCGCCAGCAGCTTGGAGATGACTAAGGGGGGGTACGAGCAGTACTTC
TRBJ2-5 | once | TRBV7-2 | - | CASSPRVGLETQYF | TGTGCCAGCAGCCCTAGGGTAGGGTTAGAGACCCAGTACTTC
TRBJ2-5 | - | TRBV19 | - | CASGVGRETQYF | TGTGCCAGTGGGGTTGGTAGGGAGACCCAGTACTTC
TRBJ2-3 | - | TRBV19 | - | CASSMGPRTDTQYF | TGTGCCAGTAGTATGGGGCCCCGCACAGATACGCAGTATTTT
TRBJ2-1 | - | TRBV10-3 | - | CAISESMGAGEGEQFF | TGTGCCATCAGTGAGTCCATGGGGGCGGGAGAGGGTGAGCAGTTCTTC
TRBJ2-1 | - | TRBV28 | - | CASSHEADSYNEQFF | TGTGCCAGCAGCCACGAGGCGGACTCCTACAATGAGCAGTTCTTC
TRBJ2-3 | - | TRBV18 | TRBD2 | CASSPKNPGLATDTQYF | TGTGCCAGCTCACCAAAGAATCCGGGACTAGCCACAGATACGCAGTATTTT
TRBJ2-1 | - | TRBV11-3 | - | CASSLQGLDEQFF | TGTGCCAGCAGCCTGCAGGGCCTCGATGAGCAGTTCTTC
TRBJ1-4 | - | TRBV19 | - | CASSPRRPGDEKLFF | TGTGCCAGTAGTCCCCGACGGCCTGGGGATGAAAAACTGTTTTTT
TRBJ2-5 | - | TRBV28 | - | CASSSDSRGGGETQYF | TGTGCCAGCAGCTCCGACAGCAGGGGGGGCGGGGAGACCCAGTACTTC
TRBJ1-2 | - | TRBV10-1 | - | CASSEFATPSLYGYTF | TGCGCCAGCAGTGAATTTGCGACCCCTTCTTTATATGGCTACACCTTC
TRBJ2-2 | - | TRBV5-4 | TRBD1 | CASTDRGGTGELFF | TGTGCCAGCACAGACAGGGGGGGGACCGGGGAGCTGTTTTTT
TRBJ2-7 | - | TRBV5-6 | TRBD2 | CASSSGLVSYEQYF | TGTGCCAGCAGCTCAGGACTAGTTTCCTACGAGCAGTACTTC
TRBJ2-1 | - | TRBV7-3 | TRBD1 | CASSRIRDSNEQFF | TGTGCCAGCAGCCGAATCCGGGACAGCAATGAGCAGTTCTTC
TRBJ1-2 | - | TRBV5-4 | TRBD1 | CASSTRDRGYGYTF | TGTGCCAGCAGCACCCGGGACAGGGGCTATGGCTACACCTTC
TRBJ2-7 | - | TRBV4-2 | TRBD2 | CASSLSGITGPGAEQYF | TGTGCCAGCAGCTTAAGCGGGATCACAGGCCCCGGGGCCGAGCAGTACTTC
TRBJ1-3 | - | TRBV18 | TRBD1 | CASSQETGGPGNTIYF | TGTGCCAGCTCACAAGAAACAGGGGGCCCTGGAAACACCATATATTTT
TRBJ2-7 | many | TRBV30 | TRBD1 | CAWSALTGVYSYEQYF | TGTGCCTGGAGTGCCTTGACAGGGGTCTACTCCTACGAGCAGTACTTC
TRBJ2-1 | - | TRBV7-3 | - | CASSLIGGGNEQFF | TGTGCCAGCAGCTTAATTGGAGGGGGCAATGAGCAGTTCTTC
TRBJ1-2 | - | TRBV5-1 | - | CASSLAMGAGGYTF | TGCGCCAGCAGCTTGGCCATGGGGGCGGGTGGCTACACCTTC
TRBJ1-4 | few | TRBV5-1 | - | CASSLGRGIGEKLFF | TGCGCCAGCAGCTTGGGGAGGGGGATTGGAGAAAAACTGTTTTTT
TRBJ1-2 | - | TRBV7-9 | TRBD1 | CASGGTGGGYTF | TGTGCCAGCGGTGGGACAGGAGGAGGCTACACCTTC
TRBJ1-5 | - | TRBV28 | TRBD1 | CASSTGTASNQPQHF | TGTGCCAGCAGTACAGGGACAGCTAGCAATCAGCCCCAGCATTTT
TRBJ2-7 | many | TRBV7-8 | - | CASSLAAGSYEQYF | TGTGCCAGCAGCTTAGCGGCAGGATCCTACGAGCAGTACTTC
TRBJ2-7 | - | TRBV27 | - | CASAPGSSYEQYF | TGTGCCAGCGCCCCGGGGTCAAGCTACGAGCAGTACTTC
TRBJ2-1 | - | TRBV30 | - | CAWRIPGVHNEQFF | TGTGCCTGGAGGATTCCCGGGGTACACAATGAGCAGTTCTTC
TRBJ1-1 | many | TRBV28 | - | CASVGEERGEAFF | TGTGCCAGCGTCGGTGAGGAAAGGGGTGAAGCTTTCTTT
TRBJ2-5 | - | TRBV19 | TRBD2 | CASSFGLAGVAETQYF | TGTGCCAGTAGTTTCGGACTAGCGGGAGTTGCGGAGACCCAGTACTTC
TRBJ1-1 | once | TRBV9 | - | CASSVGPNTEAFF | TGTGCCAGCAGCGTAGGGCCGAACACTGAAGCTTTCTTT
TRBJ1-1 | few | TRBV19 | - | CASSIDPFRLRLSTEAFF | TGTGCCAGTAGTATAGATCCCTTTAGGCTCCGTTTATCCACTGAAGCTTTCTTT
TRBJ2-2 | once | TRBV4-2 | TRBD2 | CASSLRLAGDGTGELFF | TGTGCCAGCAGCCTTCGACTAGCGGGAGATGGGACCGGGGAGCTGTTTTTT
TRBJ2-4 | - | TRBV13 | - | CASRKTRDSAKNIQYF | TGTGCCAGCAGAAAGACGCGGGACAGTGCCAAAAACATTCAGTACTTC
TRBJ2-5 | - | TRBV7-9 | TRBD1 | CASSRDRGPGETQYF | TGTGCCAGCAGCAGGGACAGGGGGCCGGGGGAGACCCAGTACTTC
TRBJ1-1 | many | TRBV5-3 | TRBD1 | CARSLAIRGRGRTEAFF | TGTGCCAGAAGCTTGGCCATCCGGGGGAGGGGGCGCACTGAAGCTTTCTTT
TRBJ2-7 | - | TRBV27 | - | CASSFLGPSYEQYF | TGTGCCAGCAGTTTCCTGGGACCCAGCTACGAGCAGTACTTC
TRBJ1-2 | - | TRBV4-3 | - | CASSQEKGDRYTF | TGCGCCAGCAGCCAAGAGAAAGGGGATCGCTACACCTTC
TRBJ2-5 | many | TRBV7-2 | - | CASSYYSGAQYF | TGTGCCAGCAGCTACTATTCGGGGGCCCAGTACTTC
TRBJ2-7 | - | TRBV5-4 | - | CASSIDAHYEQYF | TGTGCCAGCAGCATCGACGCCCACTACGAGCAGTACTTC